In its sample, the clone carrying this T cell receptor beta chain was seen many times. Its antigen is unknown. V lost 4 bases and J 7 bases, leaving 22 bases between the germline ends. The CDR3 runs to 16 residues. Germline assignment: CDR1 SGHTA and CDR2 FQGNSA. From the reads, TCRdb called clonotypes with MiXCR, one entry per CDR3 protein. The sample shows over 40,000 distinct CDR3 sequences, roughly 18% of them seen only once. The sample originates from a study of T cell repertoires in cytomegalovirus infection. As for the study in general: Epitope selection comprised recently identified HLA-C-restricted CMV epitopes and well-studied HLA-B-restricted CMV epitopes.

The chain recombines TRBV7-2 with TRBJ1-2; possible D gene TRBD1, 6 bases. This clonotype was obtained from a human donor in good health (CMV status not recorded). Some clones in this sample may be carry-over from other donors' samples. Sequenced material: CD8+ T cells from cultured PBMCs, taken from culture after CMV antigen stimulation. DNA for the CDR3: TGTGCCAGCAGCTCAGAGGCGGCAGGGGAACAATTTGGCTACACCTTC. Residues: CASSSEAAGEQFGYTF.